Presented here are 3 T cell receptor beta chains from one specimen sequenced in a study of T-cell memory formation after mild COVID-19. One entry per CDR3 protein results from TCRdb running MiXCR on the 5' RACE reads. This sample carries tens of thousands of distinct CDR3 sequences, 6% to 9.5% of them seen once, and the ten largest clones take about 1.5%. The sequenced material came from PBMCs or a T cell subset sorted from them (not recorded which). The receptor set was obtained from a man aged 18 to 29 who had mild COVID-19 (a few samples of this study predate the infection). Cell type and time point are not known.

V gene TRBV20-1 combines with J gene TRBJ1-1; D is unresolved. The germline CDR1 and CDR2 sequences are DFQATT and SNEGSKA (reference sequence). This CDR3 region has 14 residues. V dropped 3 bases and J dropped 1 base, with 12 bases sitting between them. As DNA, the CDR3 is TGCAGTGCTAGCCCCCCCACCTCGAACACTGAAGCTTTCTTT. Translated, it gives CSASPPTSNTEAFF.

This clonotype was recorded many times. The CDR3 loop is CASSNPGALSYNEQFF. CDR3 nucleotide sequence: TGCGCCAGCTCTAATCCCGGGGCCCTCTCCTACAATGAGCAGTTCTTC. The chain uses TRBV10-1 and TRBJ2-1, with D perhaps being TRBD1 or TRBD2 (5 bases each). V lost 8 bases and J lost 0, with 17 bases in between. The germline CDR1 and CDR2 sequences are WNHNN and SYGVQD (reference sequence). The CDR3 is 16 residues long.

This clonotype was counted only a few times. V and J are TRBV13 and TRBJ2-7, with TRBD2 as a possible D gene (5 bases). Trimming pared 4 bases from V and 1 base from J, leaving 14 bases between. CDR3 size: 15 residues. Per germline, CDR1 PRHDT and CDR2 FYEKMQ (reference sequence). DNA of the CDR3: TGTGCCAGCAGCTCACAACAACGGGGTTCCTACGAGCAGTACTTC. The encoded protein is CASSSQQRGSYEQYF.